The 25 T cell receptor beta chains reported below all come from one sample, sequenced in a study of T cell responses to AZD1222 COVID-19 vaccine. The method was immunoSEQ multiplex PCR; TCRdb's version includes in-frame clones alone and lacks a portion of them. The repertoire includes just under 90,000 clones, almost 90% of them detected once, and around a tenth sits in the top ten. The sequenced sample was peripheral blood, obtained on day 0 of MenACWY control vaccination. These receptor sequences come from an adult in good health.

The CDR3 region has the DNA TGTGCCAGCAGCCAACGCCATATCGGGGGCGCGGTATTGGACGAGCAGTACTTC. The encoded protein is CASSQRHIGGAVLDEQYF. The gene calls are TRBV4-2 and TRBJ2-7; perhaps D is TRBD1 or TRBD2 (6 bases each). V lost 2 bases and J 5 bases, leaving 25 bases between the germline ends. Germline V lookup: CDR1 LGHNA, CDR2 YNFKEQ. CDR3 length: 18 residues.

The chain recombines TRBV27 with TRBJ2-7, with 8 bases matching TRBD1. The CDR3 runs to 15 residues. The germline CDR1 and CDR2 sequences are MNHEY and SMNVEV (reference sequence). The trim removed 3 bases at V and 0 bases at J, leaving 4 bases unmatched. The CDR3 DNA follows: TGTGCCAGCAGTTTGAGGACAGGGAGCTCCTACGAGCAGTACTTC. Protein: CASSLRTGSSYEQYF.

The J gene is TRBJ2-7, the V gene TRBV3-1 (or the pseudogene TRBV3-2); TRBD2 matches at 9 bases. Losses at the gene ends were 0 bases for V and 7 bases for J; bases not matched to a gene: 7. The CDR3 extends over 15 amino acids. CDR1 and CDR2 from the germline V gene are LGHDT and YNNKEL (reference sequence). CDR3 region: CASSQEPAGGWEQYF. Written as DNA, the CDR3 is TGTGCCAGCAGCCAAGAGCCAGCGGGGGGTTGGGAGCAGTACTTC.

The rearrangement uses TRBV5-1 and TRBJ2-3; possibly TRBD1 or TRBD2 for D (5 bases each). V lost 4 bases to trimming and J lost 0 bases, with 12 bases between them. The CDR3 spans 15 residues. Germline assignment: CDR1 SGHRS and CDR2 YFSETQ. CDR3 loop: CASSPAGDSTDTQYF. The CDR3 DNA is TGCGCCAGCAGCCCGGCTGGGGACAGCACAGATACGCAGTATTTT.

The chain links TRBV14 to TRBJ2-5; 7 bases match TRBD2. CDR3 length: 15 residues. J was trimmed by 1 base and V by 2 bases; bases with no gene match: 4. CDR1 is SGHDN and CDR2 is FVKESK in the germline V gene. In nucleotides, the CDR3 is TGTGCCAGCAGCCAACCGGGGGGACCCCAAGAGACCCAGTACTTC. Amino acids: CASSQPGGPQETQYF.

CDR3 DNA sequence: TGTGCCAGCAGCTACGACGGGGATGGGGCTGAAGCTTTCTTT. It translates to CASSYDGDGAEAFF. The V and J genes are TRBV9 and TRBJ1-1; D is unclear. Trimming removed 4 bases from V and 6 bases from J, with 16 bases in between. Germline V lookup: CDR1 SGDLS, CDR2 YYNGEE. The CDR3 sequence is 14 residues long.

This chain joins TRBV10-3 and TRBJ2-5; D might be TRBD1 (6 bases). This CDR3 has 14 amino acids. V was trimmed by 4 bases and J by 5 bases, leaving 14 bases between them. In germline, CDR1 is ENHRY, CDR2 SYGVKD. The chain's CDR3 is CAISVSGGRETQYF. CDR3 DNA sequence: TGTGCCATCAGTGTCTCTGGGGGCCGGGAGACCCAGTACTTC.

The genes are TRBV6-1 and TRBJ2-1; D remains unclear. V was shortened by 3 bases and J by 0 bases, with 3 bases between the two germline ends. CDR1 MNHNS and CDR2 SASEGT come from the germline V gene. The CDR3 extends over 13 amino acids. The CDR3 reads CASSDGSYNEQFF. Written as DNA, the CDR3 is TGTGCCAGCAGTGACGGCTCCTACAATGAGCAGTTCTTC.

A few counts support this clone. Here the CDR3 reads CASSQTRPVSSYNEQFF. The CDR3, as DNA: TGTGCCAGCAGTCAGACGCGACCCGTGAGCTCCTACAATGAGCAGTTCTTC. This chain connects TRBV25-1 to TRBJ2-1; D is ambiguous. Between the trimmed V and J ends, which lost 5 bases and 0 bases, there was a span of 17 bases. This CDR3 contains 17 residues. The V gene's germline CDR1 is MGHDK and CDR2 SYGVNS.

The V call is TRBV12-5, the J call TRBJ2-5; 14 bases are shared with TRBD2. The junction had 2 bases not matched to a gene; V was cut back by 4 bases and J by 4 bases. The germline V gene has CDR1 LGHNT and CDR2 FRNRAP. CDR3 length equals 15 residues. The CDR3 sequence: CASGSGTSGGETQYF. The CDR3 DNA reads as TGTGCTAGTGGTTCCGGGACTAGCGGGGGAGAGACCCAGTACTTC. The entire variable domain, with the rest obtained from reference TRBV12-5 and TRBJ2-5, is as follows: DARVTQTPRHKVTEMGQEVTMRCQPILGHNTVFWYRQTMMQGLELLAYFRNRAPLDDSGMPKDRFSAEMPDATLATLKIQPSEPRDSAVYFCASGSGTSGGETQYFGPGTRLLVL.

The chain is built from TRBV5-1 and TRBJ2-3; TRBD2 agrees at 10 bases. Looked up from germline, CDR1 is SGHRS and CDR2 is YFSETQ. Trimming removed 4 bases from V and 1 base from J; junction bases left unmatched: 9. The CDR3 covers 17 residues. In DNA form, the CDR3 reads TGCGCCAGCAGCCCGAATAGCGGGGGGCTTGGCACAGATACGCAGTATTTT. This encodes CASSPNSGGLGTDTQYF. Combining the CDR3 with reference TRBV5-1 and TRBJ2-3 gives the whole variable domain KAGVTQTPRYLIKTRGQQVTLSCSPISGHRSVSWYQQTPGQGLQFLFEYFSETQRNKGNFPGRFSGRQFSNSRSEMNVSTLELGDSALYLCASSPNSGGLGTDTQYFGPGTRLTVL.

CDR3 residues: CASSVDRINEKLFF. The CDR3 DNA reads TGCGCCAGCAGCGTTGACAGGATTAATGAAAAACTGTTTTTT. The rearrangement links TRBV5-1 to TRBJ1-4; D is possibly TRBD1 (6 bases). CDR1 is SGHRS, CDR2 YFSETQ, per germline. The V end lost 4 bases, the J end lost 4 bases, and 11 bases lay between the germline ends. This CDR3 contains 14 residues.

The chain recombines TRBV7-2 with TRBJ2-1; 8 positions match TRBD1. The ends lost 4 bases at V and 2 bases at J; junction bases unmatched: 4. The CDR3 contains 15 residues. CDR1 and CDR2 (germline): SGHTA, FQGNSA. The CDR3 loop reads CASSWDRQPYNEQFF. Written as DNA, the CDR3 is TGTGCCAGCAGCTGGGACAGGCAGCCCTACAATGAGCAGTTCTTC.

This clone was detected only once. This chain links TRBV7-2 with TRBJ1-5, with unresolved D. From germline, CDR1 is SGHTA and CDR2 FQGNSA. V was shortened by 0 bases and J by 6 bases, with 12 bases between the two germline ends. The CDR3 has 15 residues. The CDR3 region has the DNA TGTGCCAGCAGCTTAGCGCTCGGTGGGCCTCAGCCCCAGCATTTT. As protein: CASSLALGGPQPQHF.

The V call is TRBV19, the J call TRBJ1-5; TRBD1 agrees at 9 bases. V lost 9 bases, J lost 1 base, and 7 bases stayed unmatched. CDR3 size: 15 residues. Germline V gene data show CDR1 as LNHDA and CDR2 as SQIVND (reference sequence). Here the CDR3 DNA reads TGTGCCAGCCTAACACAGGGGGCGAGCAATCAGCCCCAGCATTTT. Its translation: CASLTQGASNQPQHF.

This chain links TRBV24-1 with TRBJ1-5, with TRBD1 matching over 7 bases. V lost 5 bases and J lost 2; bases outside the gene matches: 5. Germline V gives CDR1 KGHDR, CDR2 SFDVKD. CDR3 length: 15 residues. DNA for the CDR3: TGTGCCACCAGTGGACAGGGTGGGGGCAATCAGCCCCAGCATTTT. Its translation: CATSGQGGGNQPQHF.

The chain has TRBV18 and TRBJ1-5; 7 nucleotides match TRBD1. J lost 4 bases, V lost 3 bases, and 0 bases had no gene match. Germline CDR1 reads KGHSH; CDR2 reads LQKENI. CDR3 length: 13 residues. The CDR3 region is CASSPDRNQPQHF. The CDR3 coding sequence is TGTGCCAGCTCACCGGACAGGAATCAGCCCCAGCATTTT.

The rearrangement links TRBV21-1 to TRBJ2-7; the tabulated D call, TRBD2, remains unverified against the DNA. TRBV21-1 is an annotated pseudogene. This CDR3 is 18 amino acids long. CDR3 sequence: CASSKEKKRGTYFYEQYF. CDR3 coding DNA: TGTGCCAGCAGCAAAGAGAAAAAGCGGGGGACTTATTTCTACGAGCAGTACTTC.

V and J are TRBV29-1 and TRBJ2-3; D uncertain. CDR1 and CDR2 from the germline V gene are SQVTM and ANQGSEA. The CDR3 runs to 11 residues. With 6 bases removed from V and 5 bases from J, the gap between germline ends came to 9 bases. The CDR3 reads CSVPRKDTQYF. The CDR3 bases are TGCAGCGTCCCGAGGAAAGATACGCAGTATTTT.

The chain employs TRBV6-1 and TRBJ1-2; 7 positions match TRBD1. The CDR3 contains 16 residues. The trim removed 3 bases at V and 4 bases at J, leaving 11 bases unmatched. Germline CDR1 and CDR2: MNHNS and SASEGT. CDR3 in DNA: TGTGCCAGCAGTGATGATCCGACAACAGGGGCCTATGGCTACACCTTC. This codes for CASSDDPTTGAYGYTF.

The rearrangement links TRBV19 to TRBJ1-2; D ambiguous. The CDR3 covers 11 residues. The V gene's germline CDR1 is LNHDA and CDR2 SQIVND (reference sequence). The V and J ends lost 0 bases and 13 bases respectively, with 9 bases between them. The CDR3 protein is CASSIEGRRTF. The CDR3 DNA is TGTGCCAGTAGTATAGAAGGCAGACGCACCTTC.

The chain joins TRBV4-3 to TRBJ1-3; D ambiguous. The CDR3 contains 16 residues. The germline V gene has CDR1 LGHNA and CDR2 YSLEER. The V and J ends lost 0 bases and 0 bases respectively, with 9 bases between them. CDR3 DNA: TGCGCCAGCAGCCAAGACAAGTATCCCTCTGGAAACACCATATATTTT. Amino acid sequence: CASSQDKYPSGNTIYF.

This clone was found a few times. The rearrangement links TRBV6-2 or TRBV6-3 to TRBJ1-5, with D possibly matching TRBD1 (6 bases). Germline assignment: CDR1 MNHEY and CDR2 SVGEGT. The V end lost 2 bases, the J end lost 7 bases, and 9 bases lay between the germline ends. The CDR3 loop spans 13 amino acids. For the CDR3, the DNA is TGTGCCAGCAGTTACAACAGGGCCCAGCCCCAGCATTTT. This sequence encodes CASSYNRAQPQHF.

Written as DNA, the CDR3 is TGTGCCAGTAGTATAGATGAAGGTCCCTCCTATGGCTACACCTTC. This sequence encodes CASSIDEGPSYGYTF. The rearrangement joins TRBV19 to TRBJ1-2; D is ambiguous. V lost 0 bases to trimming and J lost 4 bases, with 12 bases between them. This CDR3 contains 15 residues. From germline, CDR1 is LNHDA and CDR2 SQIVND (reference sequence).

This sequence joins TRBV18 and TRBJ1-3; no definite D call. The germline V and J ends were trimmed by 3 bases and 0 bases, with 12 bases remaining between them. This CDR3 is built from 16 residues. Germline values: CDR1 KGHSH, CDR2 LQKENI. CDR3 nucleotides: TGTGCCAGCTCACCGGAACAGCTTAACTCTGGAAACACCATATATTTT. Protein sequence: CASSPEQLNSGNTIYF.